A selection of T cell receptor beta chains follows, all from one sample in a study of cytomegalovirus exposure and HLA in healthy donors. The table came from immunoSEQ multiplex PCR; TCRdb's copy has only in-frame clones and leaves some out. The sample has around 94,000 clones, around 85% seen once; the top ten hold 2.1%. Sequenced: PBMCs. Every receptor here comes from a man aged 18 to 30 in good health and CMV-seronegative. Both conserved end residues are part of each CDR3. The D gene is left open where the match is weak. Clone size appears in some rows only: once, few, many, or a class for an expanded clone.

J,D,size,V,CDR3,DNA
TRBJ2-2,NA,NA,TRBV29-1,CSVSRGTGELFF,TGCAGCGTTAGCCGGGGGACCGGGGAGCTGTTTTTT
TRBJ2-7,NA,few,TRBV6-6,CANSQERGQYF,TGTGCGAATAGCCAAGAACGGGGGCAGTACTTC
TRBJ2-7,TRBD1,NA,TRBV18,CASSPPRGQRVEQYF,TGTGCCAGCTCACCACCGAGGGGGCAAAGGGTCGAGCAGTACTTC
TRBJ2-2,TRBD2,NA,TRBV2,CASRKPGHGAGGLATGELFF,TGTGCCAGCCGTAAACCGGGACACGGAGCGGGAGGATTGGCCACCGGGGAGCTGTTTTTT
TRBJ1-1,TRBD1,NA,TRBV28,CATRFRQGYTEAFF,TGTGCCACTCGCTTCAGACAGGGGTACACTGAAGCTTTCTTT
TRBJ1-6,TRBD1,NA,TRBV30,CAWRGDRANSPLHF,TGTGCCTGGAGGGGCGACAGGGCAAATTCACCCCTCCACTTT
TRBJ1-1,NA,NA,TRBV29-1,CSVEWGVRTEAFF,TGCAGCGTTGAGTGGGGGGTAAGGACTGAAGCTTTCTTT
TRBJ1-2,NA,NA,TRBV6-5,CASRPGQNYGYTF,TGTGCCAGCAGACCAGGACAGAACTATGGCTACACCTTC
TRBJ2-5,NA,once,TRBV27,CASSLRALAGETQYF,TGTGCCAGCAGTTTAAGGGCACTAGCTGGAGAGACCCAGTACTTC
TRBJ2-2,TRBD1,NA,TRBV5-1,CASSLVAGGTGELFF,TGCGCCAGCAGCTTGGTTGCAGGGGGTACCGGGGAGCTGTTTTTT
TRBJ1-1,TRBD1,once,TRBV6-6,CASIETGANTEAFF,TGTGCCAGCATAGAGACAGGGGCGAACACTGAAGCTTTCTTT
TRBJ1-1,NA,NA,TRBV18,CASSPSAGVAEAFF,TGTGCCAGCTCGCCTTCAGCGGGGGTCGCTGAAGCTTTCTTT
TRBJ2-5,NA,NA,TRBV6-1,CAIQRGGRAQETQYF,TGTGCCATTCAGAGGGGGGGGCGGGCTCAAGAGACCCAGTACTTC
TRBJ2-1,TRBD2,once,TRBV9,CASSGGTSGYNEQFF,TGTGCCAGCAGCGGCGGGACTAGCGGCTACAATGAGCAGTTCTTC
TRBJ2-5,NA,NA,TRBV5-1,CASSDGTLQETQYF,TGCGCCAGCAGCGACGGGACACTACAAGAGACCCAGTACTTC
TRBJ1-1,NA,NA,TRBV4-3,CASSQDARGVAEAFF,TGCGCCAGCAGCCAAGATGCTCGGGGGGTGGCTGAAGCTTTCTTT
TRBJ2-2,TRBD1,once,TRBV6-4,CASRGQDTGELFF,TGTGCCAGCAGGGGACAGGACACCGGGGAGCTGTTTTTT
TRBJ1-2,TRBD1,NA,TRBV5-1,CASSPQAGGDGYTF,TGCGCCAGCAGCCCTCAGGCAGGGGGCGATGGCTACACCTTC
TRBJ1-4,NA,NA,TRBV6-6,CASSREEKLFF,TGTGCCAGCAGTCGGGAAGAAAAACTGTTTTTT
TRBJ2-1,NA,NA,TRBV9,CASSPSGARGYNEQFF,TGTGCCAGCAGCCCTTCCGGAGCCCGGGGCTACAATGAGCAGTTCTTC
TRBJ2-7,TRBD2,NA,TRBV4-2,CASSQALAGESYEQYF,TGTGCCAGCAGCCAGGCTCTAGCGGGAGAAAGCTACGAGCAGTACTTC
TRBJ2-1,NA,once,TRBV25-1,CASSEFFFNEQFF,TGTGCCAGCAGTGAATTCTTCTTCAATGAGCAGTTCTTC
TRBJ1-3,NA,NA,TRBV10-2,CASRPQGRLAGNTIYF,TGCGCCAGCAGACCACAGGGCAGACTGGCCGGAAACACCATATATTTT
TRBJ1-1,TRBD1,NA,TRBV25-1,CASRRGLGTEAFF,TGTGCCAGCCGCAGGGGGCTGGGAACTGAAGCTTTCTTT
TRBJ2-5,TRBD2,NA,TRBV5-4,CASSFGEGQETQYF,TGTGCCAGCAGCTTTGGGGAGGGCCAAGAGACCCAGTACTTC
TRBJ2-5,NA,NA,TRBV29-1,CSVGLAGVWETQYF,TGCAGCGTTGGTTTAGCAGGGGTCTGGGAGACCCAGTACTTC
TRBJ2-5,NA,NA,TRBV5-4,CASSFRRAETQYF,TGTGCCAGCAGCTTTCGGAGAGCAGAGACCCAGTACTTC
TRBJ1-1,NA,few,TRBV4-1,CASSSTVGLAEAFF,TGCGCCAGCAGCAGTACTGTCGGTTTAGCTGAAGCTTTCTTT
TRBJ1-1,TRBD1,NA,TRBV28,CASSLEQGQSGGTEAFF,TGTGCCAGCAGTTTAGAACAGGGGCAAAGCGGTGGCACTGAAGCTTTCTTT
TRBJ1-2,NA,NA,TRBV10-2,CASSESEADYGYTF,TGCGCCAGCAGTGAGAGTGAGGCGGACTATGGCTACACCTTC
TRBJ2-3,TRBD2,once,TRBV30,CAWSVTSGRGNTQYF,TGTGCCTGGAGTGTAACTAGCGGGAGGGGTAATACGCAGTATTTT
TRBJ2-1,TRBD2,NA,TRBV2,CASSRSSGRVNEQFF,TGTGCCAGCTCCCGATCTAGCGGGAGGGTCAATGAGCAGTTCTTC
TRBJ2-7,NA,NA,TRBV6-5,CASTNTGHEQYF,TGTGCCAGCACCAATACAGGGCACGAGCAGTACTTC
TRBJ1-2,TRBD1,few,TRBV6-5,CASSPIKGGRYGYTF,TGTGCCAGCAGTCCTATTAAAGGGGGCCGGTATGGCTACACCTTC
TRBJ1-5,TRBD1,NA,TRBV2,CASRRDRGHQPQHF,TGTGCCAGCAGAAGGGACAGGGGCCATCAGCCCCAGCATTTT
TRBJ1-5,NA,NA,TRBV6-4,CASSERENQPQHF,TGTGCCAGCAGTGAGAGGGAAAATCAGCCCCAGCATTTT
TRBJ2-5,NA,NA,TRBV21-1,CASTGLAGSQETQYF,TGTGCCAGCACCGGACTAGCGGGATCCCAAGAGACCCAGTACTTC
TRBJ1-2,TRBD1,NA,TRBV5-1,CASSLVQVTGGSGYTF,TGCGCCAGCAGCTTGGTCCAGGTGACAGGGGGTAGTGGCTACACCTTC
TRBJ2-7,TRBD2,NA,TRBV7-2,CASSLAGLLAGVSDYEQYF,TGTGCCAGCAGCTTAGCTGGACTTCTAGCGGGAGTCTCGGACTACGAGCAGTACTTC
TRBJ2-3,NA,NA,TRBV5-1,CASSVPGVGTDTQYF,TGCGCCAGCAGCGTACCGGGAGTGGGTACAGATACGCAGTATTTT
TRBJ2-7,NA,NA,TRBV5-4,CASSLIGSYEQYF,TGTGCCAGCAGCTTGATCGGCTCCTACGAGCAGTACTTC
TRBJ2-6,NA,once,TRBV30,CAWSVGSGANVLTF,TGTGCCTGGAGTGTGGGCTCGGGGGCCAACGTCCTGACTTTC
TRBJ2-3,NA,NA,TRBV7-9,CASSLTPLGVSTDTQYF,TGTGCCAGCAGCTTGACCCCCCTAGGAGTTAGCACAGATACGCAGTATTTT
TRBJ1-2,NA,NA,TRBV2,CASSGLYYTF,TGTGCCAGCAGTGGTCTATACTACACCTTC
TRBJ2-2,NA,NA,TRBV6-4,CATPGQEGGELFF,TGTGCCACTCCGGGACAAGAAGGCGGGGAGCTGTTTTTT
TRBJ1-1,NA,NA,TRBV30,CAWSGSAQGNTEAFF,TGTGCCTGGAGTGGATCGGCACAGGGGAACACTGAAGCTTTCTTT
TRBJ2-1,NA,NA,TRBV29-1,CSVEDMGRYNEQFF,TGCAGCGTTGAAGACATGGGCAGGTACAATGAGCAGTTCTTC
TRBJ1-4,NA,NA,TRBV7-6,CASSLALGRGWEKLFF,TGTGCCAGCAGCTTAGCGCTGGGCAGGGGATGGGAAAAACTGTTTTTT
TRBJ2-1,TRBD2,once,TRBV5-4,CASSLGGSISEQFF,TGTGCCAGCAGCTTGGGCGGGAGTATCAGTGAGCAGTTCTTC
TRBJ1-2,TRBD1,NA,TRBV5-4,CASSLATGEYGYTF,TGTGCCAGCAGCTTGGCCACAGGGGAATATGGCTACACCTTC
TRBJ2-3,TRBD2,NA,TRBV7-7,CASSSRPGLAGNTDTQYF,TGTGCTAGCAGCTCACGACCAGGACTAGCGGGGAACACAGATACGCAGTATTTT
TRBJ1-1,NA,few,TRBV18,CASSPPAGRNTEAFF,TGTGCCAGCTCACCACCGGCCGGGAGGAACACTGAAGCTTTCTTT
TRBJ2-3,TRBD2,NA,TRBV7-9,CASSPWTSGKSTDTQYF,TGTGCCAGCAGCCCGTGGACTAGCGGGAAGAGCACAGATACGCAGTATTTT
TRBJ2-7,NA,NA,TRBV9,CASSVEQGMVDEQYF,TGTGCCAGCAGCGTAGAGCAGGGTATGGTGGACGAGCAGTACTTC